A single sample is the source of the 2 T cell receptor beta chains below, sequenced in a study of human T cells and chemical hapten exposure. Time point defined: patch test 3, about 24 weeks after DPC sensitization. Treatment noted: therapeutic diphenylcyclopropenone sensitization with weekly scalp DPC. TCRdb reprocessed the RACE reads with MiXCR, giving one entry per CDR3 protein. The data hold about 200,000 distinct CDR3 sequences, with around 25% observed a single time. The sequencing used whole blood, collected in connection with sensitization to the hapten diphenylcyclopropenone (DPC). The receptors here all came from a woman aged 40 to 50 with alopecia areata. Some clones in this sample may be carry-over from other donors' samples.

This clonotype was detected ten times or more. The chain couples TRBV6-2 or TRBV6-3 to TRBJ2-2, with 14 bases matching TRBD2. CDR3 length: 15 residues. The germline gives CDR1 MNHEY, CDR2 SVGEGT. J was trimmed by 5 bases and V by 7 bases; bases with no gene match: 3. The CDR3 loop is CASKGTSGGTGELFF. The CDR3 DNA is TGTGCCAGCAAAGGGACTAGCGGGGGTACCGGGGAGCTGTTTTTT.

This chain links TRBV6-2 or TRBV6-3 with TRBJ2-1; 7 bases fit TRBD2. There are 15 residues in the CDR3. Germline CDR1 is MNHEY and CDR2 is SVGEGT. J lost 8 bases, V lost 7 bases, and 14 bases had no gene match. This chain's CDR3 is CASTPSTKLAYEQFF. The CDR3 DNA follows: TGTGCCAGCACGCCCTCGACGAAACTAGCGTATGAGCAGTTCTTC.